The clone carrying this T cell receptor (beta chain) counts as medium-sized. No antigen is known for it. The data derive from a study of T and B cells in COVID-19 patients. On the study more broadly: Recovered patients mostly had mild to moderate COVID-19 managed as outpatients.

CDR1 is LNHDA and CDR2 is SQIVND in the germline V gene (reference sequence). The CDR3 contains 14 residues. The V segment lost 5 bases and the J segment 2 bases; nucleotides outside the gene matches: 3. Blood genomic DNA input for TRB amplification was roughly 220-500 ng. Findings and caveats of the study: Patients with COVID-19 reportedly showed strongly skewed T cell receptor beta variable and joining gene usage. At recovery TRB diversity and richness exceeded healthy donors, after highly clonal active COVID-19 repertoires.

TRB rearrangements were amplified by multiplex PCR with BIOMED2 TRB-A/B primers. TCRdb re-called the multiplex PCR reads with MiXCR, one entry per CDR3 protein. In the table there are more than 7,500 distinct CDR3 sequences, less than 35% of which are singletons. This receptor was identified in a human donor with active COVID-19. The chain employs TRBV19 and TRBJ1-1, with 9 bases that match TRBD1. Sequencing was done on a sample of blood. CDR3 protein: CASSWGQGNTEAFF. The DNA of the CDR3 is TGTGCCAGTAGTTGGGGACAGGGCAACACTGAAGCTTTCTTT.